One sample yielded the 31 T cell receptor beta chains listed below, sequenced in a study of CD4+ T cells in melanoma. Clones were sequenced by immunoSEQ multiplex PCR, and TCRdb holds only the in-frame ones, with some missing. This sample has about 140,000 clones, with roughly 91% found just once. Every receptor here comes from a human donor with melanoma.

The chain has TRBV19 and TRBJ2-5, with D hard to call. Germline CDR1 reads LNHDA; CDR2 reads SQIVND (reference sequence). This CDR3 has 13 amino acids. With 3 bases removed from V and 1 base from J, the gap between germline ends came to 6 bases. CDR3: CASSISVQETQYF. DNA of the CDR3: TGTGCCAGTAGTATTTCCGTCCAAGAGACCCAGTACTTC.

J is TRBJ2-7 and V is TRBV6-6; TRBD2 matches at 7 bases. The CDR3 is 14 amino acids. Germline V gene data show CDR1 as MNHNY and CDR2 as SVGAGI (reference sequence). V lost 6 bases and J lost 2; bases outside the gene matches: 7. The CDR3, as DNA: TGTGCCAGCAGCCAGCCGGGACTACCCTACGAGCAGTACTTC. Amino acids: CASSQPGLPYEQYF.

For the CDR3, the DNA is TGTGCCAGCAGCCCACGGACAGGGATAAACTCTGGAAACACCATATATTTT. Its protein is CASSPRTGINSGNTIYF. The V gene is TRBV5-6, the J gene TRBJ1-3; 8 bases are shared with TRBD1. This CDR3 has 17 amino acids. Germline CDR1 and CDR2: SGHDT and YYEEEE. With V trimmed by 4 bases and J by 0 bases, 9 bases remained unmatched.

This sequence joins TRBV6-5 and TRBJ2-3, with 8 positions matching TRBD2. The V segment lost 4 bases and the J segment 6 bases; nucleotides outside the gene matches: 12. This CDR3 has 16 residues. The germline CDR1 and CDR2 sequences are MNHEY and SVGAGI. The CDR3 nucleotides are TGTGCCAGCAGTTCGGGGGGGCCGCGGTGGTTGGATACGCAGTATTTT. This translates into CASSSGGPRWLDTQYF.

This clone was found a few times. The chain employs TRBV12-5 and TRBJ2-7; D is undetermined. Germline lookup yields CDR1 LGHNT and CDR2 FRNRAP. The CDR3 runs to 11 residues. The germline V and J ends were trimmed by 3 bases and 5 bases, with 5 bases remaining between them. The CDR3 nucleotides are TGTGCTAGTGGTTTTGGCAACGAGCAGTACTTC. Amino acid sequence: CASGFGNEQYF.

The chain recombines TRBV12-5 with TRBJ2-2, with D possibly matching TRBD2 (6 bases). The CDR3 runs 16 residues. V lost 2 bases and J 7 bases, leaving 17 bases between the germline ends. The germline CDR1 and CDR2 sequences are LGHNT and FRNRAP. In DNA form, the CDR3 reads TGTGCTAGTGGTTTGCCCCTGACTAGAGGGGTCGGGGAGCTGTTTTTT. Residues: CASGLPLTRGVGELFF.

The chain recombines TRBV5-1 with TRBJ2-7; 9 nucleotides match TRBD1. Germline CDR1 SGHRS, CDR2 YFSETQ. This CDR3 spans 15 amino acids. V lost 0 bases to trimming and J lost 5 bases; unmatched junction nucleotides: 6. Written as DNA, the CDR3 is TGCGCCAGCAGCTTGGACCGGGACAGGGTTCACGAGCAGTACTTC. This gives the protein CASSLDRDRVHEQYF.

The V and J genes are TRBV6-1 and TRBJ2-5, with 11 bases aligning to TRBD2. The V gene's germline CDR1 is MNHNS and CDR2 SASEGT. V trimming: 7 bases; J trimming: 5 bases; junction bases outside the gene matches: 9. There are 15 residues in the CDR3. The CDR3 protein is CASTEGLAARETQYF. CDR3 nucleotides: TGTGCCAGCACTGAGGGACTAGCGGCACGGGAGACCCAGTACTTC.

The V and J genes are TRBV7-2 and TRBJ1-4; no definite D call. This CDR3 contains 14 residues. V lost 5 bases to trimming and J lost 2 bases, with 9 bases between them. CDR1 is SGHTA and CDR2 is FQGNSA in the germline V gene. This CDR3 reads CASSPGRTNEKLFF. CDR3 nucleotide sequence: TGTGCCAGCAGCCCAGGACGGACTAATGAAAAACTGTTTTTT.

The chain recombines TRBV5-1 with TRBJ1-1; 8 bases line up with TRBD1. The CDR3 sequence is 14 residues long. With V trimmed by 0 bases and J by 4 bases, 2 bases remained unmatched. Germline V gene sequence: CDR1 SGHRS, CDR2 YFSETQ. CDR3 coding DNA: TGCGCCAGCAGCTTGGCCACAGGGGGCACTGAAGCTTTCTTT. Its protein product is CASSLATGGTEAFF.

The V and J genes are TRBV7-9 and TRBJ2-7, with D perhaps given as TRBD1 or TRBD2 (5 bases each). Deletions cut 5 bases from V and 5 bases from J, with 22 bases between. Per germline, CDR1 SEHNR and CDR2 FQNEAQ (reference sequence). The CDR3 sequence is 16 residues long. The CDR3 coding sequence is TGTGCCAGCAGCCGATCCGGGGCCCGCTCGATCGACGAGCAGTACTTC. This sequence encodes CASSRSGARSIDEQYF.

The chain combines TRBV7-2 with TRBJ2-6, with a tentative D call TRBD1 (6 bases). V was pared by 4 bases and J by 2 bases, with 6 bases between. The CDR3 sequence is 14 residues long. CDR1 SGHTA and CDR2 FQGNSA come from the germline V gene. The CDR3 coding sequence is TGTGCCAGCAGCTGGGGGCCTGGGGCCAACGTCCTGACTTTC. It is translated as CASSWGPGANVLTF.

This clone was seen just once. The V and J genes are TRBV9 and TRBJ1-6; 12 nucleotides line up with TRBD1. With 4 bases clipped from V and 9 bases from J, the junction kept 5 bases outside the gene matches. Germline CDR1 SGDLS, CDR2 YYNGEE. The CDR3 contains 15 residues. The CDR3 nucleotides read TGTGCCAGCAGCCCGGGACAGGGGGCAGGTTCACCCCTCCACTTT. It encodes CASSPGQGAGSPLHF. The full variable domain, rest sourced from reference TRBV9 and TRBJ1-6, is DSGVTQTPKHLITATGQRVTLRCSPRSGDLSVYWYQQSLDQGLQFLIQYYNGEERAKGNILERFSAQQFPDLHSELNLSSLELGDSALYFCASSPGQGAGSPLHFGNGTRLTVT.

The rearrangement joins TRBV10-1 to TRBJ1-1, with a possible D match to TRBD1 (5 bases). The CDR3 is 15 amino acids. Germline V gene sequence: CDR1 WNHNN, CDR2 SYGVQD (reference sequence). Trimming shortened V by 2 bases and J by 1 base, and 11 bases separated the two germline ends. The CDR3 bases are TGCGCCAGCAGTGAGGCCGGACAACCGAACACTGAAGCTTTCTTT. Translated, it gives CASSEAGQPNTEAFF.

CDR3 loop: CASSRPSGGEQETQYF. The CDR3 DNA reads TGTGCCAGCAGCCGACCTAGCGGGGGGGAACAAGAGACCCAGTACTTC. The chain joins TRBV4-2 to TRBJ2-5; 12 bases align to TRBD2. The CDR3 extends over 16 amino acids. CDR1 and CDR2 (germline): LGHNA, YNFKEQ. Trimming at V came to 4 bases and at J to 2 bases, leaving 5 bases not matched to a gene.

The chain carries TRBV20-1 and TRBJ2-1; D is uncertain. V lost 2 bases and J 9 bases, leaving 8 bases between the germline ends. CDR3 size: 11 residues. Germline CDR1 and CDR2: DFQATT and SNEGSKA (reference sequence). CDR3 DNA: TGCAGTGCTAGAAGGTGGGGTGAGCAGTTCTTC. Translation gives CSARRWGEQFF.

V gene TRBV25-1 combines with J gene TRBJ2-6; no definite D call. Germline lookup yields CDR1 MGHDK and CDR2 SYGVNS. This CDR3 contains 15 residues. V was trimmed by 1 base and J by 1 base, leaving 5 bases between them. The CDR3 bases are TGTGCCAGCAGTGAATTGGTATCTGGGGCCAACGTCCTGACTTTC. This codes for CASSELVSGANVLTF.

The V and J genes are TRBV7-2 and TRBJ2-1, with D perhaps being TRBD1 or TRBD2 (6 bases each). The CDR3 extends over 16 amino acids. Germline V gene lookup returns CDR1 SGHTA and CDR2 FQGNSA. V was pared by 2 bases and J by 4 bases, with 15 bases between. The CDR3 here is CASSLTGGGNYNEQFF. The CDR3, as DNA: TGTGCCAGCAGCTTAACTGGAGGGGGAAATTACAATGAGCAGTTCTTC.

The DNA for the CDR3 is TGTGCCAGCAGCCGCGACGGAGTCTATGGCTACACCTTC. This gives the protein CASSRDGVYGYTF. This chain uses TRBV6-5 with TRBJ1-2; D is undetermined. Looked up from germline, CDR1 is MNHEY and CDR2 is SVGAGI. V dropped 6 bases and J dropped 4 bases, with 12 bases sitting between them. This CDR3 has 13 residues.

The chain joins TRBV4-2 to TRBJ2-1; 11 nucleotides align to TRBD2. This CDR3 contains 16 residues. The V segment lost 5 bases and the J segment 7 bases; nucleotides outside the gene matches: 10. CDR1 LGHNA and CDR2 YNFKEQ come from the germline V gene. CDR3 nucleotide sequence: TGTGCCAGCAGCAAACCGCTAGCGGGGGGTTCAAATGAGCAGTTCTTC. This gives the protein CASSKPLAGGSNEQFF.

The V call is TRBV19, the J call TRBJ2-7; 7 bases line up with TRBD1. The trim removed 3 bases at V and 7 bases at J, leaving 18 bases unmatched. Germline loops: CDR1 LNHDA, CDR2 SQIVND (reference sequence). The CDR3 runs to 17 residues. The CDR3, as DNA: TGTGCCAGTAGTATCGGACCCCGGGACAGATCTTACGAGGAGCAGTACTTC. Encoded protein: CASSIGPRDRSYEEQYF. The full variable domain, rest sourced from reference TRBV19 and TRBJ2-7, is DGGITQSPKYLFRKEGQNVTLSCEQNLNHDAMYWYRQDPGQGLRLIYYSQIVNDFQKGDIAEGYSVSREKKESFPLTVTSAQKNPTAFYLCASSIGPRDRSYEEQYFGPGTRLTVT.

The chain uses TRBV7-2 and TRBJ2-7; possibly TRBD1 or TRBD2 for D (5 bases each). The CDR3 covers 16 residues. CDR1 is SGHTA, CDR2 FQGNSA, per germline. The V and J ends lost 5 bases and 6 bases respectively, with 23 bases between them. The chain's CDR3 is CASSPRAGTDWSEQYF. The CDR3 DNA follows: TGTGCCAGCAGCCCGAGAGCCGGGACGGATTGGTCCGAGCAGTACTTC.

On this clone: Other DNA variants within this sample encode the same CDR3. The chain couples TRBV6-5 to TRBJ1-2; a weak D match, TRBD1 (5 bases). Germline values: CDR1 MNHEY, CDR2 SVGAGI. CDR3 length equals 14 residues. Trimming left V 0 bases short and J 5 bases short, with 10 bases between. CDR3 in DNA: TGTGCCAGCAGTTACTCGAGGCAGGGATATGGCTACACCTTC. Protein sequence: CASSYSRQGYGYTF.

The chain is built from TRBV2 and TRBJ1-2; D is perhaps TRBD1 (6 bases). CDR1 is SNHLY and CDR2 is FYNNEI in the germline V gene. The ends were cut back, 6 bases at V and 3 bases at J, with 8 bases in the middle. The CDR3 length is 12 residues. CDR3 residues: CASRRGDYGYTF. CDR3 sequence (DNA): TGTGCCAGCAGAAGGGGGGACTATGGCTACACCTTC.

The chain links TRBV5-6 to TRBJ2-5; a weak D match, TRBD1 (6 bases). CDR3 length: 14 residues. The V end was cut by 4 bases, the J end by 5 bases, with 15 bases between. The germline gives CDR1 SGHDT, CDR2 YYEEEE. This CDR3 is CASSPGAGEETQYF. The CDR3 DNA is TGTGCCAGCAGCCCAGGGGCGGGTGAGGAGACCCAGTACTTC.

The V call is TRBV18, the J call TRBJ2-7; no firm D call. From germline, CDR1 is KGHSH and CDR2 LQKENI. V shed 6 bases and J shed 0 bases, with 6 bases lying between them. The CDR3 is made up of 12 amino acids. The CDR3 sequence is CASSRPSYEQYF. The CDR3 coding sequence is TGTGCCAGCTCTAGACCCTCCTACGAGCAGTACTTC.

The rearrangement joins TRBV19 to TRBJ1-5; perhaps TRBD1 as D (5 bases). This CDR3 spans 16 amino acids. Trimming cost V 5 bases and J 7 bases, with 21 bases left between them. Germline V gene data show CDR1 as LNHDA and CDR2 as SQIVND (reference sequence). The CDR3 sequence: CASSERTRGDGQPQHF. The CDR3 region has the DNA TGTGCCAGTAGTGAACGGACAAGGGGAGACGGGCAGCCCCAGCATTTT.

This clone was observed once. The chain combines TRBV18 with TRBJ1-3; the D is unclear. This CDR3 has 15 residues. V was trimmed by 3 bases and J by 0 bases, leaving 9 bases between them. Per the germline V gene, CDR1 is KGHSH and CDR2 is LQKENI. This chain's CDR3 is CASSPSTDSGNTIYF. The CDR3 DNA sequence: TGTGCCAGCTCACCGTCCACCGACTCTGGAAACACCATATATTTT.

The J gene is TRBJ2-7, the V gene TRBV30; 8 positions match TRBD2. Trimming took 3 bases from V and 3 from J; bases not matched to a gene: 7. The length of the CDR3 is 14 residues. Germline CDR1 is GTSNPN and CDR2 is SVGIG (reference sequence). The CDR3 loop reads CAWSGRGGGYEQYF. The CDR3 DNA is TGTGCCTGGAGCGGCCGGGGGGGCGGCTACGAGCAGTACTTC. Full variable domain (missing parts from reference TRBV30 and TRBJ2-7): SQTIHQWPATLVQPVGSPLSLECTVEGTSNPNLYWYRQAAGRGLQLLFYSVGIGQISSEVPQNLSASRPQDRQFILSSKKLLLSDSGFYLCAWSGRGGGYEQYFGPGTRLTVT.

The V call is TRBV30, the J call TRBJ1-2; D might be TRBD1 (5 bases). Germline lookup yields CDR1 GTSNPN and CDR2 SVGIG (reference sequence). The length of the CDR3 is 15 residues. V lost 5 bases, J lost 2 bases, and 18 bases lay in between. CDR3 amino acids: CAWGKGSLLNYGYTF. The CDR3 coding sequence is TGTGCCTGGGGAAAGGGGAGTTTATTAAACTATGGCTACACCTTC.

With regard to this clone: Other DNA sequences from this sample encode an identical CDR3 as well. The chain combines TRBV6-1 with TRBJ2-6; no firm D call. This CDR3 comprises 15 residues. Trimming pared 1 base from V and 0 bases from J, leaving 4 bases between. CDR1 is MNHNS, CDR2 SASEGT, per germline. The CDR3 DNA reads TGTGCCAGCAGTGAAGGGGGCTCTGGGGCCAACGTCCTGACTTTC. This translates into CASSEGGSGANVLTF.